This T cell receptor (beta chain) appears in the sequencing data of a study of somatic mutations in cytotoxic T cells in rheumatoid arthritis. Notes on the study in general: The slight TRBV07 underrepresentation in rheumatoid arthritis patients received no adjustment for multiple comparisons. Rheumatoid arthritis patients and age-matched healthy controls showed no significant difference in CD8+ T-cell clonality.

V lost 3 bases to trimming and J lost 1 base, with 7 bases between them. The germline V gene encodes CDR1 SGHRS and CDR2 YFSETQ. CDR3 length: 13 residues. Using immunoSEQ multiplex PCR, the repertoire was profiled, and TCRdb retains in-frame clones only, with some absent. This sample has some 19,000 clones, with about 83% found just once. Worth noting for this clone: What it binds is not known.

Using positive magnetic bead selection on an AutoMACS, CD4+ and CD8+ cells were isolated, after which their purity was checked by flow cytometry. The clonotype comes from a man aged 18 to 29 with rheumatoid arthritis. The sequencing sample was made of CD8+ T cells sorted from blood. The chain uses TRBV5-1 and TRBJ1-1; no clear D gene. CDR3 protein: CASSSGPNTEAFF. The CDR3 nucleotides are TGCGCCAGCAGCTCCGGGCCGAACACTGAAGCTTTCTTT.